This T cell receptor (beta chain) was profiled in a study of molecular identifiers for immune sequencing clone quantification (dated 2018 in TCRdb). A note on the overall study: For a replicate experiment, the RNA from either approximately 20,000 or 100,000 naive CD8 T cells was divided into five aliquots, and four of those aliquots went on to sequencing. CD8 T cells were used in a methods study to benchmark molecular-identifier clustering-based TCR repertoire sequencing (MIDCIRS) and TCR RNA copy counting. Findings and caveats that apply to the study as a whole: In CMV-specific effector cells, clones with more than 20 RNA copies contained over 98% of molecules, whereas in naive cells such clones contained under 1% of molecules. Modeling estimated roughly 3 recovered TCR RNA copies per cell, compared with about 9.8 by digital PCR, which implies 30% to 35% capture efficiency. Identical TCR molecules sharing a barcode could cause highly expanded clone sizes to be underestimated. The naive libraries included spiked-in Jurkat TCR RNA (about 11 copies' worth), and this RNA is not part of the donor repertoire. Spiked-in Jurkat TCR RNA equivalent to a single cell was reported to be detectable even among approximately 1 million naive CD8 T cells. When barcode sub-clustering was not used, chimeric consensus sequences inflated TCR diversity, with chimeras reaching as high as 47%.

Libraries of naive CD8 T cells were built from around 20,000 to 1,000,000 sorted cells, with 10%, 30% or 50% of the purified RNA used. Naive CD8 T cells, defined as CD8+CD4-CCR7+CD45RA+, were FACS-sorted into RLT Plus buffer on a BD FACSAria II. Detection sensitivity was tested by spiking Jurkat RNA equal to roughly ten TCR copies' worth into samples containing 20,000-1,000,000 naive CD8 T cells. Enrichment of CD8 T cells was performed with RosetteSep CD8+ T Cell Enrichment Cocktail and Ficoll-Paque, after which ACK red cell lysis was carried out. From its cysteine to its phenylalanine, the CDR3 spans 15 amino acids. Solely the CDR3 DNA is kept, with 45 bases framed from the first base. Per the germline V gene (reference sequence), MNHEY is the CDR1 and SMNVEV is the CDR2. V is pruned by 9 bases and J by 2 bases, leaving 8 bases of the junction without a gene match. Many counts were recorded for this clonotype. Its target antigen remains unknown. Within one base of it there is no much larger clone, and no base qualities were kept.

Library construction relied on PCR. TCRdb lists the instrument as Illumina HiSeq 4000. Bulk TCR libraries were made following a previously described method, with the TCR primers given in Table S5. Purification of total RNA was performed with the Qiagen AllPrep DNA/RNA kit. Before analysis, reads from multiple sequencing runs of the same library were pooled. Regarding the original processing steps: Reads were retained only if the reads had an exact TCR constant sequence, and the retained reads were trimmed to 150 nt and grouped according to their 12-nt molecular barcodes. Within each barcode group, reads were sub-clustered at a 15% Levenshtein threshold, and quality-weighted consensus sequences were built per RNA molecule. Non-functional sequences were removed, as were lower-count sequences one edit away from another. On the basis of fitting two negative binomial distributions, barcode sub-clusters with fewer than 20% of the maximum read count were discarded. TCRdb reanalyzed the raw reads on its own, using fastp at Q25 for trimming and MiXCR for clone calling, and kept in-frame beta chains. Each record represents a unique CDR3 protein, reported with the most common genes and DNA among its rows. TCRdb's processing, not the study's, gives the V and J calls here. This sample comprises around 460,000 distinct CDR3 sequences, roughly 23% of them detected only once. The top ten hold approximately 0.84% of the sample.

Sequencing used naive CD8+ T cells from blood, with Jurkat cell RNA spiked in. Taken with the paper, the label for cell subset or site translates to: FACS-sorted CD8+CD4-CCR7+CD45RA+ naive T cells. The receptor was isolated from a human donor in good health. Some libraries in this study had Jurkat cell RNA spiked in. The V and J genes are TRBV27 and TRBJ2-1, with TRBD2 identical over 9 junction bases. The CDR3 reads CASSPLAGAYNEQFF. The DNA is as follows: TGTGCCAGTAGTCCATTAGCGGGGGCCTACAATGAGCAGTTCTTC.